Below, 18 T cell receptor beta chains from the same sample are listed, as sequenced in a study of patients with pleural tuberculosis. TCRdb passed the reads through MiXCR, listing each CDR3 protein once. The sample consists of around 54,000 distinct CDR3 sequences, about 7.9% of them appearing once. The receptors here all came from a human donor with pleural tuberculosis.

There are many counts of this clonotype. This CDR3 reads CSATRASFYGYTF. CDR3 DNA sequence: TGCAGTGCAACCCGGGCCTCATTCTATGGCTACACCTTC. The rearrangement joins TRBV20-1 to TRBJ1-2; D uncertain. CDR1 is DFQATT, CDR2 SNEGSKA, per germline (reference sequence). This CDR3 spans 13 amino acids. V was clipped by 6 bases and J by 4 bases, with 15 bases between them.

The sample holds a few counts of this clonotype. The chain employs TRBV11-2 and TRBJ2-2; D is ambiguous. The germline CDR1 and CDR2 sequences are SGHAT and FQNNGV. Trimming removed 2 bases from V and 5 bases from J, with 12 bases in between. The CDR3 totals 15 residues. The CDR3 spells CASSLYPKGTGELFF. In DNA form, the CDR3 reads TGTGCCAGCAGCTTATACCCAAAGGGAACCGGGGAGCTGTTTTTT. The entire variable domain, with the rest obtained from reference TRBV11-2 and TRBJ2-2, is as follows: EAGVAQSPRYKIIEKRQSVAFWCNPISGHATLYWYQQILGQGPKLLIQFQNNGVVDDSQLPKDRFSAERLKGVDSTLKIQPAKLEDSAVYLCASSLYPKGTGELFFGEGSRLTVL.

This clonotype was counted many times. V gene TRBV12-3 or TRBV12-4 combines with J gene TRBJ2-3; D call uncertain. Trimming took 5 bases from V and 0 from J, leaving 12 bases between them. The CDR3 contains 15 residues. The CDR3, as DNA: TGTGCCAGCAGTATAGGACCTCTGAGCACAGATACGCAGTATTTT. It translates to CASSIGPLSTDTQYF.

This clonotype appeared a few times. V and J are TRBV11-1 and TRBJ2-1; the D gene is possibly TRBD2 (6 bases). V lost 5 bases, J lost 8 bases, and 22 bases lay in between. There are 16 residues in the CDR3. Per germline, CDR1 SGHAT and CDR2 FQDESV (reference sequence). Here the CDR3 DNA reads TGTGCCAGCAGCGCCAGACTAGACCCCCTACGGGATGAGCAGTTCTTC. It translates to CASSARLDPLRDEQFF. The whole variable domain, filled in from reference TRBV11-1 and TRBJ2-1, reads EAEVAQSPRYKITEKSQAVAFWCDPISGHATLYWYRQILGQGPELLVQFQDESVVDDSQLPKDRFSAERLKGVDSTLKIQPAELGDSAMYLCASSARLDPLRDEQFFGPGTRLTVL.

This clonotype showed up many times. The V and J genes are TRBV25-1 and TRBJ2-1; a weak D match, TRBD2 (5 bases). The CDR3 length is 14 residues. CDR1 is MGHDK and CDR2 is SYGVNS in the germline V gene. Deletions cut 4 bases from V and 2 bases from J, with 9 bases between. DNA for the CDR3: TGTGCCAGCAGTGTGGGAGAAACCTACAATGAGCAGTTCTTC. This codes for CASSVGETYNEQFF. Together with reference TRBV25-1 and TRBJ2-1, the CDR3 gives the full variable domain: EADIYQTPRYLVIGTGKKITLECSQTMGHDKMYWYQQDPGMELHLIHYSYGVNSTEKGDLSSESTVSRIRTEHFPLTLESARPSHTSQYLCASSVGETYNEQFFGPGTRLTVL.

This clonotype has a count of ten or more. The chain couples TRBV11-1 to TRBJ1-1; D unresolved. V shed 2 bases and J shed 6 bases, with 7 bases lying between them. In germline, CDR1 is SGHAT, CDR2 FQDESV (reference sequence). The CDR3 is made up of 12 amino acids. CDR3 nucleotides: TGTGCCAGCAGCTTATCAGACCCTGAAGCTTTCTTT. It yields the protein CASSLSDPEAFF.

This clonotype was detected a few times. In DNA, the CDR3 is TGCGCCAGCAGCAATAACAGGGGAAACTACAATGAGCAGTTCTTC. The encoded protein is CASSNNRGNYNEQFF. The chain employs TRBV5-1 and TRBJ2-1, with 7 bases identical to TRBD1. CDR3 length: 15 amino acids. Trimming cost V 4 bases and J 3 bases; bases outside gene matches: 7. Germline-derived CDR1 and CDR2 are SGHRS and YFSETQ.

This clonotype turned up a few times. The rearrangement joins TRBV19 to TRBJ2-7; 8 nucleotides agree with TRBD1. V lost 6 bases, J lost 4 bases, and 8 bases stayed unmatched. The length of the CDR3 is 14 residues. The V gene's germline CDR1 is LNHDA and CDR2 SQIVND (reference sequence). The CDR3 DNA follows: TGTGCCAGTAGCCCCGGGACAGGTAATTACGAGCAGTACTTC. Protein sequence: CASSPGTGNYEQYF.

Ten or more counts support this clonotype. The V and J genes are TRBV6-1 and TRBJ1-1; D call uncertain. With 5 bases removed from V and 0 bases from J, the gap between germline ends came to 10 bases. The V gene's germline CDR1 is MNHNS and CDR2 SASEGT. The CDR3 totals 14 residues. The CDR3 coding sequence is TGTGCCAGCAGTCCCGACATTATGAACACTGAAGCTTTCTTT. This codes for CASSPDIMNTEAFF.

This clonotype has just a few counts. For the CDR3, the DNA is TGTGCCAGCAGACAACAGGGCGCCTACGAGCAGTACGTC. Its translation: CASRQQGAYEQYV. J is TRBJ2-7 and V is TRBV11-1, with D maybe TRBD1 (6 bases). The CDR3 has 13 amino acids. V lost 6 bases, J lost 2 bases, and 11 bases lay in between. The germline V gene encodes CDR1 SGHAT and CDR2 FQDESV (reference sequence).

This clonotype appeared many times. The chain uses TRBV28 and TRBJ2-5; D gene uncertain. The V and J ends lost 4 bases and 1 base respectively, with 7 bases between them. This CDR3 contains 13 residues. The germline V gene encodes CDR1 MDHEN and CDR2 SYDVKM. In DNA form, the CDR3 reads TGTGCCAGCAGTTGCCAGCCCCAAGAGACCCAGTACTTC. It yields the protein CASSCQPQETQYF.

This clonotype was recorded at least ten times. The J gene is TRBJ2-7, the V gene TRBV11-2; TRBD2 might be the D (6 bases). The CDR3 is 15 amino acids. Trimming stripped 1 base from V and 4 bases from J, with 14 bases between. The V gene's germline CDR1 is SGHAT and CDR2 FQNNGV. Written as DNA, the CDR3 is TGTGCCAGCAGCTTAGTACACCTGGGGGGTTACGAGCAGTACGTC. It specifies CASSLVHLGGYEQYV.

Ten or more counts support this clonotype. The gene calls are TRBV10-3 and TRBJ2-7, with 9 positions matching TRBD2. The germline V gene has CDR1 ENHRY and CDR2 SYGVKD. Trimming cost V 3 bases and J 6 bases; bases outside gene matches: 3. The CDR3 covers 13 residues. This CDR3 reads CAISESGRSEQYV. In DNA form, the CDR3 reads TGTGCCATCAGTGAAAGCGGGAGGAGCGAGCAGTACGTC.

This clonotype was counted many times. The chain is built from TRBV6-2 or TRBV6-3 and TRBJ2-3; D unclear. The CDR3 is 15 amino acids. Trimming took 0 bases from V and 3 from J, leaving 10 bases between them. CDR1 MNHEY and CDR2 SVGEGT come from the germline V gene. The CDR3 sequence is CASSYSSVSTDTQYF. The CDR3 coding sequence is TGTGCCAGCAGTTACTCGTCAGTCAGTACAGATACGCAGTATTTT.

This clonotype has a count of ten or more. V and J are TRBV20-1 and TRBJ2-1; D remains ambiguous. The CDR3 length is 11 residues. V was clipped by 6 bases and J by 9 bases, with 12 bases between them. Germline values: CDR1 DFQATT, CDR2 SNEGSKA (reference sequence). DNA for the CDR3: TGCAGTGCCCCTCTGCTAGGTGAGCAGTTCTTC. The encoded protein is CSAPLLGEQFF.

In this sample, this clonotype turned up a few times. V is TRBV5-1 and J is TRBJ1-1; unclear D gene. Germline V gives CDR1 SGHRS, CDR2 YFSETQ. Trimming cost V 4 bases and J 1 base, with 11 bases left between them. The length of the CDR3 is 14 residues. This chain's CDR3 is CASSGWTGNTEAFF. The DNA of the CDR3 is TGCGCCAGCAGCGGATGGACGGGGAACACTGAAGCTTTCTTT.

In its sample, this clonotype was seen many times. In nucleotides, the CDR3 is TGTGCCAGCAGTCCCACCATTTCCCCTGAAGCTTTCTTT. It codes for CASSPTISPEAFF. The chain recombines TRBV12-3 or TRBV12-4 with TRBJ1-1; no firm D call. V lost 5 bases and J lost 6, with 13 bases in between. CDR3 length: 13 amino acids.

This clonotype was recorded at least ten times. This sequence joins TRBV20-1 and TRBJ2-7; perhaps TRBD2 as D (5 bases). There are 14 residues in the CDR3. V gave up 5 bases and J gave up 1 base, with 15 bases separating them. Germline values: CDR1 DFQATT, CDR2 SNEGSKA (reference sequence). As DNA, the CDR3 is TGCAGTGCTCCTTCACTAGGCATGTCCTACGAGCAGTACTTC. Translation: CSAPSLGMSYEQYF.